The 10 T cell receptor beta chains in this list originate from one sample, sequenced in a study of technical replicates of blood from a few donors. The protocol was immunoSEQ multiplex PCR, while the TCRdb copy is restricted to in-frame clones and leaves out a portion. The data contain some 64,000 clones, around 97% of them singletons. The source material was T cells isolated from PBMCs. These receptor sequences come from a human donor in good health.

V usage is TRBV6-1 and J usage is TRBJ2-2, with TRBD1 matching over 9 bases. CDR3 length: 15 amino acids. Per germline, CDR1 MNHNS and CDR2 SASEGT. Unmatched junction bases numbered 3, after V lost 7 bases and J lost 0 bases. CDR3 protein: CASMTGGANTGELFF. The CDR3 DNA sequence: TGTGCCAGCATGACAGGGGGAGCGAACACCGGGGAGCTGTTTTTT.

This chain joins TRBV5-1 and TRBJ1-5, with 7 bases identical to TRBD1. In germline, CDR1 is SGHRS, CDR2 YFSETQ. Germline trimming cut 0 bases from V and 5 bases from J; bases unmatched to any gene: 2. The CDR3 runs to 14 residues. The CDR3 DNA is TGCGCCAGCAGCTTGGCAACAGGGGATCAGCCCCAGCATTTT. Protein product: CASSLATGDQPQHF. Together with reference TRBV5-1 and TRBJ1-5, the CDR3 gives the full variable domain: KAGVTQTPRYLIKTRGQQVTLSCSPISGHRSVSWYQQTPGQGLQFLFEYFSETQRNKGNFPGRFSGRQFSNSRSEMNVSTLELGDSALYLCASSLATGDQPQHFGDGTRLSIL.

This clone was recorded only once. The chain employs TRBV28 and TRBJ1-2; D perhaps matches TRBD1 (6 bases). CDR3 length equals 16 residues. Trimming shortened V by 3 bases and J by 5 bases, and 19 bases separated the two germline ends. Germline V gene sequence: CDR1 MDHEN, CDR2 SYDVKM. The CDR3 DNA reads TGTGCCAGCAGTTTCCCGCCGGGACAAGCATCTTATGGCTACACCTTC. It codes for CASSFPPGQASYGYTF.

CDR3 coding DNA: TGTGCCTGGAGTGGCCCCGGAGGTACGCAGTATTTT. Translating gives CAWSGPGGTQYF. This chain connects TRBV30 to TRBJ2-3, with D perhaps TRBD2 (5 bases). V shed 1 base and J shed 8 bases, with 10 bases lying between them. Germline CDR1 reads GTSNPN; CDR2 reads SVGIG (reference sequence). This CDR3 contains 12 residues.

The chain uses TRBV7-2 and TRBJ2-3; 14 bases match TRBD2. CDR1 is SGHTA and CDR2 is FQGNSA in the germline V gene. V gave up 5 bases and J gave up 4 bases; unmatched junction bases: 14. The CDR3 extends over 19 amino acids. The DNA for the CDR3 is TGTGCCAGCAGCGACCGGCTTCGACTAGCGGGGGGGCCTCCAGATACGCAGTATTTT. Its protein product is CASSDRLRLAGGPPDTQYF. Using reference TRBV7-2 and TRBJ2-3 for the parts outside the CDR3, the full variable domain is GAGVSQSPSNKVTEKGKDVELRCDPISGHTALYWYRQSLGQGLEFLIYFQGNSAPDKSGLPSDRFSAERTGGSVSTLTIQRTQQEDSAVYLCASSDRLRLAGGPPDTQYFGPGTRLTVL.

The chain joins TRBV5-1 to TRBJ2-2; the match to TRBD2 covers 8 bases. Germline values: CDR1 SGHRS, CDR2 YFSETQ. With 5 bases clipped from V and 4 bases from J, the junction kept 7 bases outside the gene matches. This CDR3 comprises 15 residues. CDR3 DNA: TGCGCCAGCAGAGTATGGAGCGGGGGCACCGGGGAGCTGTTTTTT. Protein sequence: CASRVWSGGTGELFF.

This chain links TRBV6-5 with TRBJ2-1, with 8 nucleotides matching TRBD2. The CDR3 runs to 16 residues. V trimming: 2 bases; J trimming: 6 bases; junction bases outside the gene matches: 9. CDR1 and CDR2 from the germline V gene are MNHEY and SVGAGI. CDR3 sequence reads: CASSYARTSSSNEQFF. CDR3 in DNA: TGTGCCAGCAGTTACGCAAGGACTAGCAGTTCCAATGAGCAGTTCTTC.

V is TRBV4-1 and J is TRBJ1-2; D is perhaps TRBD1 (5 bases). The germline V gene has CDR1 MGHRA and CDR2 YSYEKL. The CDR3 contains 15 residues. V was clipped by 0 bases and J by 8 bases, with 16 bases between them. The CDR3 sequence is CASSQDPAGFGGYTF. CDR3 nucleotide sequence: TGCGCCAGCAGCCAAGATCCCGCAGGGTTTGGAGGCTACACCTTC.

The rearrangement links TRBV5-6 to TRBJ2-3, with 9 bases that match TRBD2. Germline V CDR1 and CDR2: SGHDT, YYEEEE. V trimming: 4 bases; J trimming: 0 bases; junction bases outside the gene matches: 12. The CDR3 has 18 amino acids. CDR3 in DNA: TGTGCCAGCAGCCCGATGGTTCAGCGGGGGGTCAGCACAGATACGCAGTATTTT. It yields the protein CASSPMVQRGVSTDTQYF.

The V and J genes are TRBV12-2 and TRBJ2-3; TRBD2, the table's D call, was not compared with the DNA. TRBV12-2 represents a pseudogene. The CDR3 is 16 amino acids. The CDR3 DNA reads as TGTGCAAGTCGCTTAGTATGCGAGGAAAGCACAGATACGCAGTATTTT. Its translation is CASRLVCEESTDTQYF.